This TCR beta chain was recorded in a study of blood T cell repertoires in COVID-19. For the study at large: Acute-phase and convalescent COVID-19 samples originated in the United States, Italy and Spain. PBMCs, B-cell-depleted T cells, or T cells were the source of the cDNA or gDNA that made up the material.

In the original processing: Reference gene primer amplification yielded estimated nucleated cell counts. Data came from immunoSEQ multiplex PCR; TCRdb stores just in-frame clones and leaves some out. For V, J and clone size, that table is used; D and trimming come from the DNA. The data show 100,000 to 150,000 clones, about four fifths seen once. This TCR derives from a woman in her sixties or seventies with acute or convalescent COVID-19. Sequencing was carried out using peripheral blood.

The DNA for the CDR3 is TGTGCCAGTAGTCCATGGGGGGAATCTAACTATGGCTACACCTTC. It yields the protein CASSPWGESNYGYTF. This chain connects TRBV19 to TRBJ1-2; maybe TRBD1 (5 bases). The germline V gene encodes CDR1 LNHDA and CDR2 SQIVND (reference sequence). This CDR3 is 15 amino acids long. V shed 5 bases and J shed 0 bases, with 13 bases lying between them.